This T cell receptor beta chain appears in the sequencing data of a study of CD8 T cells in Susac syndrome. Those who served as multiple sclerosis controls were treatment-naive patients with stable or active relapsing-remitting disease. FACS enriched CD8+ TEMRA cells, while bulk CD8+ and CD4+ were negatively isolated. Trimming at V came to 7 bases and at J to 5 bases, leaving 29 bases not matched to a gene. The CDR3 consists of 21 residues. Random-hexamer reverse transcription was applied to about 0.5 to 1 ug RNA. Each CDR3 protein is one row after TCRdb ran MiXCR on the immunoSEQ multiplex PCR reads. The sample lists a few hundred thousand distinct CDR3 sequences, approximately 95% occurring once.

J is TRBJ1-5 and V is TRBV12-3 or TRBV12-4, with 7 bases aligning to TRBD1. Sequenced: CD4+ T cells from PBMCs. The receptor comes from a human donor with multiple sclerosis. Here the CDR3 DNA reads TGTGCCAGCACCATCCGTTACGGGACCGGTGGGGCGCAGGGGGTTGATCAGCCCCAGCATTTT. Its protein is CASTIRYGTGGAQGVDQPQHF.